What follows are 5 T cell receptor beta chains derived from one specimen sequenced in a study of response to subunit inactivated influenza vaccine. TCRdb reprocessed the RT-PCR reads via MiXCR and lists one record per CDR3 protein. This table holds a few hundred thousand distinct CDR3 sequences, around 15% found once. The specimen comprised PBMCs from blood, sampled roughly 12 days after vaccination. The receptors derive from a man aged 45-65 years who received an inactivated influenza vaccine.

V and J are TRBV10-1 and TRBJ2-3, with D possibly being TRBD2 (7 bases). Looked up from germline, CDR1 is WNHNN and CDR2 is SYGVQD (reference sequence). V was cut by 0 bases and J by 3 bases, with 13 bases left in between. This CDR3 has 16 residues. The CDR3, as DNA: TGCGCCAGCAGTGAGTCTTTACGGGGGGCAACAGATACGCAGTATTTT. Its translation is CASSESLRGATDTQYF.

This clonotype was seen only a few times. The chain joins TRBV5-1 to TRBJ2-7, with 11 bases aligning to TRBD1. The CDR3 runs 15 residues. J was trimmed by 4 bases and V by 0 bases; bases with no gene match: 3. Germline loops: CDR1 SGHRS, CDR2 YFSETQ. CDR3 sequence: CASSLAGQGAYEQYF. The CDR3, as DNA: TGCGCCAGCAGCTTGGCAGGACAGGGGGCTTACGAGCAGTACTTC. Full variable domain (missing parts from reference TRBV5-1 and TRBJ2-7): KAGVTQTPRYLIKTRGQQVTLSCSPISGHRSVSWYQQTPGQGLQFLFEYFSETQRNKGNFPGRFSGRQFSNSRSEMNVSTLELGDSALYLCASSLAGQGAYEQYFGPGTRLTVT.

In its sample, this clonotype was seen many times. The V call is TRBV3-1, the J call TRBJ1-1; no reliable D call. Germline loops: CDR1 LGHDT, CDR2 YNNKEL (reference sequence). The CDR3 has 15 amino acids. V was trimmed by 4 bases and J by 1 base, leaving 13 bases between them. The CDR3 spells CASSPSGRRNTEAFF. DNA for the CDR3: TGTGCCAGCAGCCCCTCTGGTCGGAGGAACACTGAAGCTTTCTTT.

The sample holds many counts of this clonotype. V usage is TRBV12-3 or TRBV12-4 and J usage is TRBJ2-6; D is uncertain. Trimming left V 7 bases short and J 0 bases short, with 10 bases between. This CDR3 has 15 amino acids. CDR3 DNA: TGTGCCAGCACCATGAGTCCCTCTGGGGCCAACGTCCTGACTTTC. Amino acids: CASTMSPSGANVLTF.

This clonotype was observed a few times. The chain couples TRBV20-1 to TRBJ2-2, with D possibly TRBD1 on 6 matching bases. Deletions cut 1 base from V and 7 bases from J, with 13 bases between. Looked up from germline, CDR1 is DFQATT and CDR2 is SNEGSKA (reference sequence). The CDR3 runs to 14 residues. For the CDR3, the DNA is TGCAGTGCTAGAGTGGGCAGGGGCGTCGGGGAGCTGTTTTTT. Its protein product is CSARVGRGVGELFF.